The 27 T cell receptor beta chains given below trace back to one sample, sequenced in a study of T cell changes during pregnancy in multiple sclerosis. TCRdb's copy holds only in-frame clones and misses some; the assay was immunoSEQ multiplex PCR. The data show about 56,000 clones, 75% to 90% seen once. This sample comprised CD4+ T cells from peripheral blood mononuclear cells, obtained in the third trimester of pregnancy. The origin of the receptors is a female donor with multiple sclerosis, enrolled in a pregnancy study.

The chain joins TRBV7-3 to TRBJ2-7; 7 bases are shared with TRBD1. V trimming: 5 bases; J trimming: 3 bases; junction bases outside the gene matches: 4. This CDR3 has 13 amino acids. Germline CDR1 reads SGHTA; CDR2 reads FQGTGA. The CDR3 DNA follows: TGTGCCAGCAGCCAAGACAGGGACTACGAGCAGTACTTC. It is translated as CASSQDRDYEQYF.

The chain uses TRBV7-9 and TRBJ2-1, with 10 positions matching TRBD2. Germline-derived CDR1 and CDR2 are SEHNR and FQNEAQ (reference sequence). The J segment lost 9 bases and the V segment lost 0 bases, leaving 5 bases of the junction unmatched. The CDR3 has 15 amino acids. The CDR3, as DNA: TGTGCCAGCAGCTTAGCACTAGCGGGACCCATTGAGCAGTTCTTC. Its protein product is CASSLALAGPIEQFF.

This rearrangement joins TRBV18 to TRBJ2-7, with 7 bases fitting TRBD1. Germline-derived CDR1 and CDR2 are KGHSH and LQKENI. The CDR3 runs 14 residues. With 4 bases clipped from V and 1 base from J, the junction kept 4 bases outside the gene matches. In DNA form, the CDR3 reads TGTGCCAGCTCACTCTCGGGACAGTCCTACGAGCAGTACTTC. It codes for CASSLSGQSYEQYF.

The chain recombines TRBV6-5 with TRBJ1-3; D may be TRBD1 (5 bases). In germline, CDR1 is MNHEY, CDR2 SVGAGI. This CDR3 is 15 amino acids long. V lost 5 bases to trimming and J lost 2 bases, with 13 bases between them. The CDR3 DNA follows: TGTGCCAGCAGTCAAGACAGCTACCCTGGAAACACCATATATTTT. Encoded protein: CASSQDSYPGNTIYF.

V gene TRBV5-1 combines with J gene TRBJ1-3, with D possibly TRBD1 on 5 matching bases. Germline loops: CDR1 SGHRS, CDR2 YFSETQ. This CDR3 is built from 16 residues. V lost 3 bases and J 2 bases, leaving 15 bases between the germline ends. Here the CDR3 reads CASSSRGLPAGNTIYF. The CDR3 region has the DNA TGCGCCAGCAGCTCGAGGGGACTTCCGGCTGGAAACACCATATATTTT.

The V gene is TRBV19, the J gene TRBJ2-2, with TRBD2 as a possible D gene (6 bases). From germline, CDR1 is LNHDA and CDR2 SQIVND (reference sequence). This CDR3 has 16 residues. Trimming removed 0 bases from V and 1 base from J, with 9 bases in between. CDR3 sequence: CASSIEPAGNTGELFF. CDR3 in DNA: TGTGCCAGTAGTATAGAGCCAGCGGGGAACACCGGGGAGCTGTTTTTT.

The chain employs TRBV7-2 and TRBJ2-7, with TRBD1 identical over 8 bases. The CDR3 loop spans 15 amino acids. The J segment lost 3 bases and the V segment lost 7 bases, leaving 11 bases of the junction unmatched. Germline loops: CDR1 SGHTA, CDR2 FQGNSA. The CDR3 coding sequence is TGTGCCAGCACACCGGGGGCCGGGACAGGCTACGAGCAGTACTTC. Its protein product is CASTPGAGTGYEQYF.

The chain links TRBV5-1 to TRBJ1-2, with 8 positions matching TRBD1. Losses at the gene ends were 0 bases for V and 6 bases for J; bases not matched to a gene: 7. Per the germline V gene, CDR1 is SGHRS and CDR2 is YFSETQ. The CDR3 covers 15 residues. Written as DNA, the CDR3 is TGCGCCAGCAGCTTGGTAGGGGCAGGGGGCCATGGCTACACCTTC. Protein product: CASSLVGAGGHGYTF.

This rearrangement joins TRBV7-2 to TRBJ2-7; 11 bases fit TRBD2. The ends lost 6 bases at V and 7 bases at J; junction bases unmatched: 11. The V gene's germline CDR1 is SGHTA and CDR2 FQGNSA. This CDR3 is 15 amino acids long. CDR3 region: CASSLVAGGPGEQYF. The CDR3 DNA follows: TGTGCCAGCAGTTTGGTAGCGGGAGGGCCAGGGGAGCAGTACTTC.

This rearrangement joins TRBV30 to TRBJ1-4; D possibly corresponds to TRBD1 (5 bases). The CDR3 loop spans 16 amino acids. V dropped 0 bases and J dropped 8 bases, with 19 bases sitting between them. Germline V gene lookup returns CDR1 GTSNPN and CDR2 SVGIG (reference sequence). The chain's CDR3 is CAWSVSRVGLGEKLFF. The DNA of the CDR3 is TGTGCCTGGAGTGTATCCAGGGTAGGCCTCGGGGAAAAACTGTTTTTT. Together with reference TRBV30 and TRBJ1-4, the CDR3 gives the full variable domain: SQTIHQWPATLVQPVGSPLSLECTVEGTSNPNLYWYRQAAGRGLQLLFYSVGIGQISSEVPQNLSASRPQDRQFILSSKKLLLSDSGFYLCAWSVSRVGLGEKLFFGSGTQLSVL.

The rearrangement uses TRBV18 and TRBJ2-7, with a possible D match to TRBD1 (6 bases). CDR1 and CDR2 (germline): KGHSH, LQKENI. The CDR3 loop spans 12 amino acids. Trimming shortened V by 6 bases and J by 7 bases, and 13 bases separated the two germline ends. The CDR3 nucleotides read TGTGCCAGCTCGCTGGACAGCGCTGAGCAGTACTTC. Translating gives CASSLDSAEQYF.

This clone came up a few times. The CDR3 spells CASSPGGSFFYGYTF. The CDR3 nucleotides are TGTGCCAGCAGTCCGGGTGGCAGTTTCTTCTATGGCTACACCTTC. The chain carries TRBV6-6 and TRBJ1-2, with D unresolved. Trimming left V 5 bases short and J 4 bases short, with 17 bases between. This CDR3 is 15 amino acids long. Germline V gives CDR1 MNHNY, CDR2 SVGAGI (reference sequence).

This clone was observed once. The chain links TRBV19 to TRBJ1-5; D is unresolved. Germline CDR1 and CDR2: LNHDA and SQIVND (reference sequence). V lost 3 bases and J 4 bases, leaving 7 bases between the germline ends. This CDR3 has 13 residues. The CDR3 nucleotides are TGTGCCAGTAGTATCAAACAAAATCAGCCCCAGCATTTT. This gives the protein CASSIKQNQPQHF.

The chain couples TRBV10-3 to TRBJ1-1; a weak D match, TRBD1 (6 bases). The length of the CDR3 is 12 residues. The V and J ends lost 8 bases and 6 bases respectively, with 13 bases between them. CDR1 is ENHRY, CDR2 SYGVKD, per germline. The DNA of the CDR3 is TGTGCCATCGGACAAGGACAGTCTGAAGCTTTCTTT. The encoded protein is CAIGQGQSEAFF.

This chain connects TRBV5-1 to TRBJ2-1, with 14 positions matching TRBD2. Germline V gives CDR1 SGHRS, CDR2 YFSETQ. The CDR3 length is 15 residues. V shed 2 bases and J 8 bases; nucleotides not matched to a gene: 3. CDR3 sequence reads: CASSFGTSGSDEQFF. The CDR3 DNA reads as TGCGCCAGCAGCTTTGGGACTAGCGGGAGTGATGAGCAGTTCTTC.

CDR3 nucleotide sequence: TGTGCCAGCAGCTTAGCACTAGCGGGGGGGTCGGACACCGGGGAGCTGTTTTTT. This translates into CASSLALAGGSDTGELFF. The V and J genes are TRBV7-2 and TRBJ2-2, with 13 bases identical to TRBD2. CDR1 and CDR2 from the germline V gene are SGHTA and FQGNSA. The CDR3 is 18 residues long. J gave up 3 bases and V 0 bases, and 4 bases lay outside the gene matches.

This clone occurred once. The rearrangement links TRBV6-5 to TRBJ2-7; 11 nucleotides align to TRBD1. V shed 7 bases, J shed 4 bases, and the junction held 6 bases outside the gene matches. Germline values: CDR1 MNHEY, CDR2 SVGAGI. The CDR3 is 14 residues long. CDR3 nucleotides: TGTGCCAGCAACGGACAGGGGGCGAAATACGAGCAGTACTTC. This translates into CASNGQGAKYEQYF.

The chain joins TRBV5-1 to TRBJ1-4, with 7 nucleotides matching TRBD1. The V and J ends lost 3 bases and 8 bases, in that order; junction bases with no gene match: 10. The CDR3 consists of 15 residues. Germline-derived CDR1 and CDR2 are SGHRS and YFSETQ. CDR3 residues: CASSSTGTALEKLFF. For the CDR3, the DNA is TGCGCCAGCAGCTCTACCGGGACAGCCTTAGAAAAACTGTTTTTT.

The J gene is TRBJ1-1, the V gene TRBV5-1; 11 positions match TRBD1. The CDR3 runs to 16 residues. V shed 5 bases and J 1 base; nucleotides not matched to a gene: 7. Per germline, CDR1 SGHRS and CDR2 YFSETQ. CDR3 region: CASRPDRGLRNTEAFF. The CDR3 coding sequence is TGCGCCAGCAGACCGGACAGGGGGCTGAGGAACACTGAAGCTTTCTTT.

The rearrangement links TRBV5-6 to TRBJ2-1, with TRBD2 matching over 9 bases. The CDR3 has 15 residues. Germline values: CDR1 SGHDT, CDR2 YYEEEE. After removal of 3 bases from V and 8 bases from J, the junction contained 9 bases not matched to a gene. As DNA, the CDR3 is TGTGCCAGCAGCTCTCCGGGACTAGCTAAGGATGAGCAGTTCTTC. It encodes CASSSPGLAKDEQFF. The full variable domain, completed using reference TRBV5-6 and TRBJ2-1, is DAGVTQSPTHLIKTRGQQVTLRCSPKSGHDTVSWYQQALGQGPQFIFQYYEEEERQRGNFPDRFSGHQFPNYSSELNVNALLLGDSALYLCASSSPGLAKDEQFFGPGTRLTVL.

The CDR3: CAWSPIRPFGGETQYF. The CDR3 DNA follows: TGTGCCTGGAGTCCCATCAGGCCATTTGGAGGGGAGACCCAGTACTTC. The V and J genes are TRBV30 and TRBJ2-5; D perhaps matches TRBD2 (6 bases). Looked up from germline, CDR1 is GTSNPN and CDR2 is SVGIG (reference sequence). V was shortened by 2 bases and J by 5 bases, with 21 bases between the two germline ends. This CDR3 has 16 residues.

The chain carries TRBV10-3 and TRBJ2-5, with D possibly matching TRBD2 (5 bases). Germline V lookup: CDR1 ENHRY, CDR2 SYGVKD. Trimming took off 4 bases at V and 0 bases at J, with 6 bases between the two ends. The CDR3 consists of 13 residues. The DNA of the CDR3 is TGTGCCATCAGTGGAGGGTACCAAGAGACCCAGTACTTC. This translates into CAISGGYQETQYF.

The chain's CDR3 is CASSSMDRGNTGELFF. The CDR3 DNA reads as TGTGCCAGCAGCTCAATGGACAGGGGGAACACCGGGGAGCTGTTTTTT. This chain joins TRBV7-2 and TRBJ2-2; TRBD1 aligns across 9 bases. The length of the CDR3 is 16 residues. The V gene end was trimmed by 4 bases and the J gene end by 1 base; junction bases not matched to a gene: 4. Germline CDR1 and CDR2: SGHTA and FQGNSA.

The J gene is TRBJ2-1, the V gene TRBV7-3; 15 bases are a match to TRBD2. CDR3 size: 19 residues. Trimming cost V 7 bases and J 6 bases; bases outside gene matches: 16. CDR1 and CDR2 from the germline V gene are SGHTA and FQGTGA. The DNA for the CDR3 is TGTGCCAGCACGCAACTTGGACTAGCGGGGGGGCCTTACTTCAATGAGCAGTTCTTC. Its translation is CASTQLGLAGGPYFNEQFF.

The CDR3 bases are TGTGCCAGCAGCACCTTGACTAGCGGTAGCACAGATACGCAGTATTTT. This encodes CASSTLTSGSTDTQYF. The J gene is TRBJ2-3, the V gene TRBV11-2; 9 nucleotides match TRBD2. The trim removed 5 bases at V and 0 bases at J, leaving 6 bases unmatched. The CDR3 has 16 amino acids. Germline V gene lookup returns CDR1 SGHAT and CDR2 FQNNGV.

The DNA of the CDR3 is TGTGCCAGCTCACCGGGACAGAGCTCCTACGAGCAGTACTTC. Protein product: CASSPGQSSYEQYF. The chain employs TRBV18 and TRBJ2-7; 7 positions match TRBD1. V trimming: 3 bases; J trimming: 0 bases; junction bases outside the gene matches: 2. The CDR3 runs to 14 residues. In germline, CDR1 is KGHSH, CDR2 LQKENI.

Written as DNA, the CDR3 is TGTGCCAGCTCCTCGGGAGGGGGATACGAGCAGTACTTC. Translating gives CASSSGGGYEQYF. The chain employs TRBV11-1 and TRBJ2-7; 8 bases line up with TRBD2. CDR3 length equals 13 residues. Germline V gives CDR1 SGHAT, CDR2 FQDESV (reference sequence). V lost 8 bases, J lost 4 bases, and 7 bases stayed unmatched. The full variable domain, its missing parts supplied by reference TRBV11-1 and TRBJ2-7, is EAEVAQSPRYKITEKSQAVAFWCDPISGHATLYWYRQILGQGPELLVQFQDESVVDDSQLPKDRFSAERLKGVDSTLKIQPAELGDSAMYLCASSSGGGYEQYFGPGTRLTVT.